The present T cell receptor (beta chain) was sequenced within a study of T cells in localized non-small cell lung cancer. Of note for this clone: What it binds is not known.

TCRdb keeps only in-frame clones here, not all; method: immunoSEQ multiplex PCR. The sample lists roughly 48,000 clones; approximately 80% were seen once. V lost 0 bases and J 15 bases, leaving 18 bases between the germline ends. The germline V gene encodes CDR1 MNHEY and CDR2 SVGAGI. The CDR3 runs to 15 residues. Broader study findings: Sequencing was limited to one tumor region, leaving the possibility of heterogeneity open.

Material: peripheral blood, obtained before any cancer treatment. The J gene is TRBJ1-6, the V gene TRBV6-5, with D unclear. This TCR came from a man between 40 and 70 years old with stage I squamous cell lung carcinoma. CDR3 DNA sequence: TGTGCCAGCAGTTACTCGACCCAGAGCCCTACGCTCCTCCACTTT. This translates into CASSYSTQSPTLLHF.